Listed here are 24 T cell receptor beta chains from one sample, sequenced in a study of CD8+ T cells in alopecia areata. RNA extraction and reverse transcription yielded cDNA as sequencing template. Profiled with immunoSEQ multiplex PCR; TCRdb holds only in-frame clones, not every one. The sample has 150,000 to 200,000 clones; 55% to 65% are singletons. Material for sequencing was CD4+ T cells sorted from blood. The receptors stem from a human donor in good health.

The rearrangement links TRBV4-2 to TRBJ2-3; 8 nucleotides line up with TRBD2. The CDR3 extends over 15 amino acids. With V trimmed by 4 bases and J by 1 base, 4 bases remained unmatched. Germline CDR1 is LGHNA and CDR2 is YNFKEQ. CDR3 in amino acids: CASSPLAGRTDTQYF. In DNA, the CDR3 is TGTGCCAGCAGCCCTTTAGCGGGACGCACAGATACGCAGTATTTT.

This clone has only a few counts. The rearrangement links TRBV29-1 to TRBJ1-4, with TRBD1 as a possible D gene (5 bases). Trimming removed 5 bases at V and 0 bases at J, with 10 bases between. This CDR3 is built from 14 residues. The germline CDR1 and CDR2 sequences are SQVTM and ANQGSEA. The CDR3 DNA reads TGCAGCGTTCCGACAGTCCCAACTAATGAAAAACTGTTTTTT. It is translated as CSVPTVPTNEKLFF.

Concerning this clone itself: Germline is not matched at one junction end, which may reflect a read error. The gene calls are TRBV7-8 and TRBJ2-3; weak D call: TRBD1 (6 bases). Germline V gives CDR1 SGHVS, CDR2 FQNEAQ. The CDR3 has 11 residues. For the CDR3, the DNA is TGTGCCAGCAGCCCTGGAACAGGGAAAGGTTTT. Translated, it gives CASSPGTGKGF.

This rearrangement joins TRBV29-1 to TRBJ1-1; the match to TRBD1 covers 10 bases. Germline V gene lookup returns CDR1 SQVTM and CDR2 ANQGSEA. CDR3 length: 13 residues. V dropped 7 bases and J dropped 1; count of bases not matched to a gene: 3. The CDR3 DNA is TGCAGCGCTGGGACAGGGGCGAACACTGAAGCTTTCTTT. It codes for CSAGTGANTEAFF.

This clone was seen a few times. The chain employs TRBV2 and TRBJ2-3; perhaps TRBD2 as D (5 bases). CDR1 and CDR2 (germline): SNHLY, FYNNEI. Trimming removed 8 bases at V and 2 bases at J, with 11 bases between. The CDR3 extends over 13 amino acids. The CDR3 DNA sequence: TGTGCCAGCGGGGTGGACTCCACAGATACGCAGTATTTT. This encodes CASGVDSTDTQYF.

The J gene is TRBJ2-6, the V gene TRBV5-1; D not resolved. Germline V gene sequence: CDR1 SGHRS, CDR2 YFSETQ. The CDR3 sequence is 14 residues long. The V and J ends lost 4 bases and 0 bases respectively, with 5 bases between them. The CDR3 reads CASSPPSGANVLTF. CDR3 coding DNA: TGCGCCAGCAGCCCCCCCTCTGGGGCCAACGTCCTGACTTTC.

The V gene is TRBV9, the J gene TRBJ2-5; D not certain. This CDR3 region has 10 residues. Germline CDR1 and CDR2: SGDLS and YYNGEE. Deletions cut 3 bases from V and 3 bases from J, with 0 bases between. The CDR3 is CASSEETQYF. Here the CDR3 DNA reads TGTGCCAGCAGCGAAGAGACCCAGTACTTC.

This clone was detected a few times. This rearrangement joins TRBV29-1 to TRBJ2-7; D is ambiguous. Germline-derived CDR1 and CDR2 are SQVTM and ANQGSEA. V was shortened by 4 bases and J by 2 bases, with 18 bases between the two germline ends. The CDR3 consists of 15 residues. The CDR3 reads CSVVGEHLKPYEQYF. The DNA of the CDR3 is TGCAGCGTTGTCGGCGAGCACTTAAAGCCCTACGAGCAGTACTTC.

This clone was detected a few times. CDR3 region: CATSGRLGTGSTEAFF. In DNA form, the CDR3 reads TGTGCCACCAGCGGTAGACTAGGGACAGGGAGCACTGAAGCTTTCTTT. V is TRBV15 and J is TRBJ1-1; 9 bases fit TRBD1. The germline V gene has CDR1 LNHNV and CDR2 YYDKDF (reference sequence). J gave up 4 bases and V 5 bases, and 11 bases lay outside the gene matches. The length of the CDR3 is 16 residues.

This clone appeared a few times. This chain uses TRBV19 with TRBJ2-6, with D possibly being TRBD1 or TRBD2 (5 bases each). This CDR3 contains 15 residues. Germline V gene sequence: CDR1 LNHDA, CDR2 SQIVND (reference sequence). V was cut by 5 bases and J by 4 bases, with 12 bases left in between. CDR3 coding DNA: TGTGCCAGTAGTCCCCGCTGGGACGGGGCCAACGTCCTGACTTTC. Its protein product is CASSPRWDGANVLTF.

CDR3 sequence reads: CSVERGTGTGELFF. The DNA of the CDR3 is TGCAGCGTTGAGAGGGGTACTGGCACCGGGGAGCTGTTTTTT. The rearrangement links TRBV29-1 to TRBJ2-2; the D call may be TRBD1 or TRBD2 (5 bases each). Between the trimmed V and J ends, which lost 3 bases and 4 bases, there was a span of 12 bases. Germline-derived CDR1 and CDR2 are SQVTM and ANQGSEA. The CDR3 has 14 residues.

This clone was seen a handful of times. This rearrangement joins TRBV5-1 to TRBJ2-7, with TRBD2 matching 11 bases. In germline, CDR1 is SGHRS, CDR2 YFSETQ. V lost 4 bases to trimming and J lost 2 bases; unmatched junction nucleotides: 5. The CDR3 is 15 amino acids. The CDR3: CASSGGLAGPYEQYF. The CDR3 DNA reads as TGCGCCAGCAGCGGTGGACTAGCGGGCCCCTACGAGCAGTACTTC.

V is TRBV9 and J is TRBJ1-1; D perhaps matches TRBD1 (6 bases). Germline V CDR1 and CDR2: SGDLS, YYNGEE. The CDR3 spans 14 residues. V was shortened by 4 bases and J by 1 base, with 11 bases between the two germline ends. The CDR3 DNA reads TGTGCCAGCAGCCCAGGGACAACGAACACTGAAGCTTTCTTT. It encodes CASSPGTTNTEAFF.

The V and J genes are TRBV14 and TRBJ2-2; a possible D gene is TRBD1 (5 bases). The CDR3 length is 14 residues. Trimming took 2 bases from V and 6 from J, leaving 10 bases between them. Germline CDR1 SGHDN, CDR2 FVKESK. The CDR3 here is CASSQYPGPGELFF. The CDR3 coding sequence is TGTGCCAGCAGCCAATACCCAGGGCCCGGGGAGCTGTTTTTT.

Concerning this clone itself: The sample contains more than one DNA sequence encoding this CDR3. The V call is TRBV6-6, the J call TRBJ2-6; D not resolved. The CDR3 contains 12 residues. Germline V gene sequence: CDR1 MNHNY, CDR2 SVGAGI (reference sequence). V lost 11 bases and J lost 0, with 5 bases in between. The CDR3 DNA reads TGTGCCTCGATCTCTGGGGCCAACGTCCTGACTTTC. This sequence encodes CASISGANVLTF.

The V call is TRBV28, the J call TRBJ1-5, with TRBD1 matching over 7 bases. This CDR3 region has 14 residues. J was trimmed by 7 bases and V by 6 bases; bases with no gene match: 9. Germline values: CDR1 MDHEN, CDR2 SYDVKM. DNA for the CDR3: TGTGCCAGCAGCGTCAGCCAGGGGGGGCAGCCCCAGCATTTT. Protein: CASSVSQGGQPQHF. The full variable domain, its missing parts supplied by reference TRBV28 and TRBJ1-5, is DVKVTQSSRYLVKRTGEKVFLECVQDMDHENMFWYRQDPGLGLRLIYFSYDVKMKEKGDIPEGYSVSREKKERFSLILESASTNQTSMYLCASSVSQGGQPQHFGDGTRLSIL.

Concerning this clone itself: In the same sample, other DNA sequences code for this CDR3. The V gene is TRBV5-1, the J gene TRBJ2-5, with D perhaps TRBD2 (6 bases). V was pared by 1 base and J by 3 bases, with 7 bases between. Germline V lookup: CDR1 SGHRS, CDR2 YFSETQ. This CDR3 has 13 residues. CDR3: CASSLTGEETQYF. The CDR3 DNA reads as TGCGCCAGCAGCTTGACGGGGGAAGAGACCCAGTACTTC. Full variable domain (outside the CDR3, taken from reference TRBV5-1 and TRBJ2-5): KAGVTQTPRYLIKTRGQQVTLSCSPISGHRSVSWYQQTPGQGLQFLFEYFSETQRNKGNFPGRFSGRQFSNSRSEMNVSTLELGDSALYLCASSLTGEETQYFGPGTRLLVL.

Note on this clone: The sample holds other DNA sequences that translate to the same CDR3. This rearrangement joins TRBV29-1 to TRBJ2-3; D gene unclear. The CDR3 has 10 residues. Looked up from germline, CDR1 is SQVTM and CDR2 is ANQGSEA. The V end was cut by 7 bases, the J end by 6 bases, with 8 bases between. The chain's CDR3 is CSAGEDTQYF. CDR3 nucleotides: TGCAGCGCGGGCGAGGATACGCAGTATTTT.

CDR3 amino acids: CASSRDSLNTGELFF. The CDR3 coding sequence is TGCGCCAGCAGCAGAGACTCCCTAAACACCGGGGAGCTGTTTTTT. V usage is TRBV5-1 and J usage is TRBJ2-2; D ambiguous. The CDR3 has 15 residues. Germline-derived CDR1 and CDR2 are SGHRS and YFSETQ. V lost 4 bases to trimming and J lost 2 bases, with 12 bases between them. Full variable domain (rest looked up from reference TRBV5-1 and TRBJ2-2): KAGVTQTPRYLIKTRGQQVTLSCSPISGHRSVSWYQQTPGQGLQFLFEYFSETQRNKGNFPGRFSGRQFSNSRSEMNVSTLELGDSALYLCASSRDSLNTGELFFGEGSRLTVL.

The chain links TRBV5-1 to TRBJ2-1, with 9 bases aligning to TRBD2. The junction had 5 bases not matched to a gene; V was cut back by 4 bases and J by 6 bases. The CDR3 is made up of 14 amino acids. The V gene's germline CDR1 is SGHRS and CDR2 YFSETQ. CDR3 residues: CASSSLAGPNEQFF. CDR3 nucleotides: TGCGCCAGCAGCAGTCTAGCGGGGCCCAATGAGCAGTTCTTC. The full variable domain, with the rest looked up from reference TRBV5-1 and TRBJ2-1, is KAGVTQTPRYLIKTRGQQVTLSCSPISGHRSVSWYQQTPGQGLQFLFEYFSETQRNKGNFPGRFSGRQFSNSRSEMNVSTLELGDSALYLCASSSLAGPNEQFFGPGTRLTVL.

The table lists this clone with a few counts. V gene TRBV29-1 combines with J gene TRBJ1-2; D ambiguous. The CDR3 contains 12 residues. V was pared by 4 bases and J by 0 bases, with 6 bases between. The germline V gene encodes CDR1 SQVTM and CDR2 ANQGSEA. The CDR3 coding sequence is TGCAGCGTTGCAGGAGCTAACTATGGCTACACCTTC. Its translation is CSVAGANYGYTF.

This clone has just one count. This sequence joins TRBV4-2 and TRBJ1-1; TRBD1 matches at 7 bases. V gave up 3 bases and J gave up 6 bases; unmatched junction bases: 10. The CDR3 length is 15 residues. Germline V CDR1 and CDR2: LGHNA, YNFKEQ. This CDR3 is CASSQGRQGGPEAFF. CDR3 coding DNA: TGTGCCAGCAGCCAGGGAAGACAGGGTGGCCCTGAAGCTTTCTTT.

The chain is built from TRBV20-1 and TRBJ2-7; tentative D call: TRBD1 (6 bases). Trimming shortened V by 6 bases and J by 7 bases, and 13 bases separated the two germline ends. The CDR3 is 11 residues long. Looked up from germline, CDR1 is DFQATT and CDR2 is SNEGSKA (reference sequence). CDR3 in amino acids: CSAQGSGEQYF. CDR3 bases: TGCAGTGCCCAGGGGTCGGGAGAGCAGTACTTC.

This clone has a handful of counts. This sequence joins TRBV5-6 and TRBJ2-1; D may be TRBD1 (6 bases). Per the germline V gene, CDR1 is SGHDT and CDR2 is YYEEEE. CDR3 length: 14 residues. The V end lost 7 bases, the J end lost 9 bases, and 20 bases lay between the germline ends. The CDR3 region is CASRVRGHNTEQFF. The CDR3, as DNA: TGTGCCAGCCGAGTCAGGGGACACAATACTGAGCAGTTCTTC. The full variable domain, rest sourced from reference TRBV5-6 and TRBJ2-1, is DAGVTQSPTHLIKTRGQQVTLRCSPKSGHDTVSWYQQALGQGPQFIFQYYEEEERQRGNFPDRFSGHQFPNYSSELNVNALLLGDSALYLCASRVRGHNTEQFFGPGTRLTVL.